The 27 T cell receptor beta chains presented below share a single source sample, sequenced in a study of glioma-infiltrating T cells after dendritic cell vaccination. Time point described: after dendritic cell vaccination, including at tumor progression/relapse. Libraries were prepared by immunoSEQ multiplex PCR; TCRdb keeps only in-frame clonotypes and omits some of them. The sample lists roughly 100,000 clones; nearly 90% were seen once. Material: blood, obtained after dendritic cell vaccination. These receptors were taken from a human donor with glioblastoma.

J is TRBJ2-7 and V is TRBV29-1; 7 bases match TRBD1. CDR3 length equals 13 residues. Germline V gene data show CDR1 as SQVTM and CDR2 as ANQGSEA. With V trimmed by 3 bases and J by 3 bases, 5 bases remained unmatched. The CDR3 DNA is TGCAGCGTTGAGAAACAGGGGAGCTACGAGCAGTACTTC. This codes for CSVEKQGSYEQYF.

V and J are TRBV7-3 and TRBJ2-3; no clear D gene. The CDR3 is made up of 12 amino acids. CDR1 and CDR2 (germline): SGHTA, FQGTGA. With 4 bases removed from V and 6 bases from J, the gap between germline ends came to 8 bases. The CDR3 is CASSSLGDTQYF. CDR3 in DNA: TGTGCCAGCAGCTCCCTCGGGGATACGCAGTATTTT. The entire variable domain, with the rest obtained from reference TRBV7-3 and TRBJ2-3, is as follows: GAGVSQTPSNKVTEKGKYVELRCDPISGHTALYWYRQSLGQGPEFLIYFQGTGAADDSGLPNDRFFAVRPEGSVSTLKIQRTERGDSAVYLCASSSLGDTQYFGPGTRLTVL.

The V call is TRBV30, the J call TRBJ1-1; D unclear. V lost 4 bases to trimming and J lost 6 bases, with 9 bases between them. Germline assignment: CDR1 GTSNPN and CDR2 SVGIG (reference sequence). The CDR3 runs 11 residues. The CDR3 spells CAWIAISEAFF. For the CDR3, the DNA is TGTGCCTGGATCGCGATCTCTGAAGCTTTCTTT.

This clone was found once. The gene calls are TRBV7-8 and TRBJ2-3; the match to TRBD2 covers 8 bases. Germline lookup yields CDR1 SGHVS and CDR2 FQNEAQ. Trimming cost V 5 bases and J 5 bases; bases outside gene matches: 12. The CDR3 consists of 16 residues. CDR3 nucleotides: TGTGCCAGCAGCCTACGAGGTAGCGGGACGGGAGATACGCAGTATTTT. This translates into CASSLRGSGTGDTQYF.

The CDR3 is CASSLLPGLDSEQFF. The CDR3 nucleotides read TGCGCCAGCAGCTTGTTGCCGGGACTAGATTCTGAGCAGTTCTTC. V and J are TRBV5-1 and TRBJ2-1; 8 nucleotides agree with TRBD2. The CDR3 has 15 residues. Unmatched junction bases numbered 9, after V lost 1 base and J lost 9 bases. Germline V gene lookup returns CDR1 SGHRS and CDR2 YFSETQ.

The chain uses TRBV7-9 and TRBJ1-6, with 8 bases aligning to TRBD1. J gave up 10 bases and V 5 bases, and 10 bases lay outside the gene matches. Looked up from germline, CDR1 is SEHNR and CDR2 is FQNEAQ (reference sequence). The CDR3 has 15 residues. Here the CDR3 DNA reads TGTGCCAGCAGCCCCAGCGACAGGGGAGGGTCACCCCTCCACTTT. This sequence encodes CASSPSDRGGSPLHF.

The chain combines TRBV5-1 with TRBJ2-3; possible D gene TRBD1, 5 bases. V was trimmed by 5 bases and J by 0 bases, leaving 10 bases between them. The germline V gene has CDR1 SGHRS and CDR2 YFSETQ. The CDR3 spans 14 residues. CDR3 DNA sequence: TGCGCCAGCAGAAAGACAGTTAGCACAGATACGCAGTATTTT. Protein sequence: CASRKTVSTDTQYF.

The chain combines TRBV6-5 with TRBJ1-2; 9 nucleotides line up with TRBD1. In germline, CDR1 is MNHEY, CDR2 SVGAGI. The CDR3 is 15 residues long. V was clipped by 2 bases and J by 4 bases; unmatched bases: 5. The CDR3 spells CASSYEGTGIYGYTF. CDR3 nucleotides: TGTGCCAGCAGTTACGAAGGGACAGGGATCTATGGCTACACCTTC.

CDR3 in DNA: TGCGCCAGCAGACCAGGGGAGGGGAATGAAAAACTGTTTTTT. This encodes CASRPGEGNEKLFF. The V and J genes are TRBV5-1 and TRBJ1-4; D perhaps matches TRBD1 (6 bases). The V and J ends lost 5 bases and 5 bases respectively, with 13 bases between them. Germline loops: CDR1 SGHRS, CDR2 YFSETQ. The CDR3 totals 14 residues.

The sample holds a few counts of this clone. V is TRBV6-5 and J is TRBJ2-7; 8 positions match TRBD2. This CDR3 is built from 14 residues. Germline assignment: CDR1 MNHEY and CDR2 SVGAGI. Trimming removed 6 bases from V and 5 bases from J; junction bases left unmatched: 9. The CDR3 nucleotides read TGTGCCAGCAGGACGGGAGGGTCTCTCGACGAGCAGTACTTC. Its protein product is CASRTGGSLDEQYF.

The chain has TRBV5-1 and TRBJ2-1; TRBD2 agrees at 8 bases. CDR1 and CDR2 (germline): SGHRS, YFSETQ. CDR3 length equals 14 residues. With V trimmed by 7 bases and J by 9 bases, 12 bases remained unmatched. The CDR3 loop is CASEPGGDLGEQFF. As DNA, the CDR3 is TGCGCCAGCGAACCGGGGGGGGACCTCGGTGAGCAGTTCTTC. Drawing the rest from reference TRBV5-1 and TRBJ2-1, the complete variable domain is KAGVTQTPRYLIKTRGQQVTLSCSPISGHRSVSWYQQTPGQGLQFLFEYFSETQRNKGNFPGRFSGRQFSNSRSEMNVSTLELGDSALYLCASEPGGDLGEQFFGPGTRLTVL.

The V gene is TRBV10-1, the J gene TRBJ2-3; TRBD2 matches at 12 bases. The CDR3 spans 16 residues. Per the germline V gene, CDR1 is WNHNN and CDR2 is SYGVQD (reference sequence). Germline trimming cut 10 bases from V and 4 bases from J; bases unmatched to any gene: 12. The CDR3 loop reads CATAPSSGGAPDTQYF. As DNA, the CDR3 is TGCGCCACCGCCCCCTCTAGCGGGGGGGCCCCAGATACGCAGTATTTT.

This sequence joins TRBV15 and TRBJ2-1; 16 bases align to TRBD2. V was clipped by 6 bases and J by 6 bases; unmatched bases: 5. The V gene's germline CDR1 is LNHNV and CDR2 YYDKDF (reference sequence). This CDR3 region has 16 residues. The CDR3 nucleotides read TGTGCCACCAGGGGACTAGCGGGAGGGCCGGGCAATGAGCAGTTCTTC. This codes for CATRGLAGGPGNEQFF.

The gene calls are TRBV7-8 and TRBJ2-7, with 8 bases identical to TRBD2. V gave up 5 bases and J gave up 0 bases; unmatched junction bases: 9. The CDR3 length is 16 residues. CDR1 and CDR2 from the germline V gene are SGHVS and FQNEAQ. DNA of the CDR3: TGTGCCAGCAGCCGTCCTTCGCGGGAGGCCTCCTACGAGCAGTACTTC. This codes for CASSRPSREASYEQYF.

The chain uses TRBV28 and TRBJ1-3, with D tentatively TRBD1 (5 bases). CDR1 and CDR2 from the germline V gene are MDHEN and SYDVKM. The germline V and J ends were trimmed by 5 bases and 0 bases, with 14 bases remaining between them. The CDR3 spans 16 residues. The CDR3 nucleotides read TGTGCCAGCAGTGGGGGGGACGGATCCTCTGGAAACACCATATATTTT. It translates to CASSGGDGSSGNTIYF.

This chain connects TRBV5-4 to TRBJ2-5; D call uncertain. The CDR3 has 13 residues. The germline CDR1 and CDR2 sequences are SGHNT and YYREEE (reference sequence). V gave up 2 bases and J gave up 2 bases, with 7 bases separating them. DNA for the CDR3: TGTGCCAGCAGCTTAACGGTACAAGAGACCCAGTACTTC. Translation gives CASSLTVQETQYF. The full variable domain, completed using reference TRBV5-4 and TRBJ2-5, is ETGVTQSPTHLIKTRGQQVTLRCSSQSGHNTVSWYQQALGQGPQFIFQYYREEENGRGNFPPRFSGLQFPNYSSELNVNALELDDSALYLCASSLTVQETQYFGPGTRLLVL.

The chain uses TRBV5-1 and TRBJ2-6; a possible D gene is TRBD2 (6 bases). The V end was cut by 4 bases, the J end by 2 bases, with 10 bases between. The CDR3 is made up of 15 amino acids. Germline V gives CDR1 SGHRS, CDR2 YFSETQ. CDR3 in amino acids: CASSQSGAGANVLTF. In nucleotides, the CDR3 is TGCGCCAGCAGCCAGTCGGGGGCTGGGGCCAACGTCCTGACTTTC.

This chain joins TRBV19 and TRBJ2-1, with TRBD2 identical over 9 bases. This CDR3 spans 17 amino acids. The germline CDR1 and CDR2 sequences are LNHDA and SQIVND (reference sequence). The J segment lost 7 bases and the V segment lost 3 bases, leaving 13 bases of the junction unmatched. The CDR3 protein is CASSIQILAGMENEQFF. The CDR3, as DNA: TGTGCCAGTAGTATTCAGATTCTAGCGGGAATGGAGAATGAGCAGTTCTTC.

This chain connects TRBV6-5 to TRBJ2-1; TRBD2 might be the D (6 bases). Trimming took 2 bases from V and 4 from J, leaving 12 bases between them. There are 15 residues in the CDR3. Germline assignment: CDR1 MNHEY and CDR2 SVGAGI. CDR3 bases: TGTGCCAGCAGTTACCGGCTAGCGATTTACAATGAGCAGTTCTTC. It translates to CASSYRLAIYNEQFF.

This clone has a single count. The CDR3 protein is CASSLRGVYEQYF. CDR3 DNA sequence: TGTGCCAGCAGCTTGAGGGGCGTTTACGAGCAGTACTTC. The gene calls are TRBV5-5 and TRBJ2-7, with D possibly matching TRBD1 (5 bases). Looked up from germline, CDR1 is SGHKS and CDR2 is YYEKEE (reference sequence). The V end was cut by 1 base, the J end by 4 bases, with 9 bases between. CDR3 length: 13 amino acids.

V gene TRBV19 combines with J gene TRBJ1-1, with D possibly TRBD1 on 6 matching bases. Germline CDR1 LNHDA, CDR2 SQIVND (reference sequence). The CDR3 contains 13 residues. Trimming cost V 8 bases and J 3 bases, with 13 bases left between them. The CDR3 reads CASGTGRDTEAFF. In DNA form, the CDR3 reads TGTGCCAGTGGAACAGGGAGGGACACTGAAGCTTTCTTT.

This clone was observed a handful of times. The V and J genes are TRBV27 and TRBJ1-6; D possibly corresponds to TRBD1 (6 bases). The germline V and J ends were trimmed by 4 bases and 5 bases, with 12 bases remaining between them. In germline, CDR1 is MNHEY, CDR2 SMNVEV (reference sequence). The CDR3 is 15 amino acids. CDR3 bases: TGTGCCAGCAGTTCGTCGGGACACAATAATTCACCCCTCCACTTT. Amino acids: CASSSSGHNNSPLHF.

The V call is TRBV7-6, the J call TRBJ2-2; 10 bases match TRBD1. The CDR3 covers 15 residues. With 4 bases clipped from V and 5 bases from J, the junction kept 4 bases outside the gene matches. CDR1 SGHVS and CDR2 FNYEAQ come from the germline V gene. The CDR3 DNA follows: TGTGCCAGCAGCTCCCGACAGGGGGCGACCGGGGAGCTGTTTTTT. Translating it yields CASSSRQGATGELFF.

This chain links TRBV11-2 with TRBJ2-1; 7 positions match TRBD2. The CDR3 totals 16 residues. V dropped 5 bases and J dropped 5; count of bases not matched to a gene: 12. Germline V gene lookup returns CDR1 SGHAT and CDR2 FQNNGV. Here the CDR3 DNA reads TGTGCCAGCAGCCAAGATGACCGGGACTATAACAATGAGCAGTTCTTC. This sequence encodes CASSQDDRDYNNEQFF.

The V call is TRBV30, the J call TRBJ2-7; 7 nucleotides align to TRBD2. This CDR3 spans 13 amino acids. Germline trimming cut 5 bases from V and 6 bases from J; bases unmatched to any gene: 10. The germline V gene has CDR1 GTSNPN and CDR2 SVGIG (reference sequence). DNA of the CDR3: TGTGCCTGGGACGAAAGGAGCGGGGCCGAGCAGTACTTC. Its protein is CAWDERSGAEQYF.

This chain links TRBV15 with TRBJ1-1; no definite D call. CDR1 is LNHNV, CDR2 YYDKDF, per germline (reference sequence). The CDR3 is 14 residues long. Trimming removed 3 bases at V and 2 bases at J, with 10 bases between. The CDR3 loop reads CATSRGVGNTEAFF. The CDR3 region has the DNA TGTGCCACCAGCAGGGGAGTAGGAAACACTGAAGCTTTCTTT.

CDR3 protein: CASSLGRRTGRETQYF. In nucleotides, the CDR3 is TGTGCCAGCAGCTTAGGCCGTCGGACAGGGCGGGAGACCCAGTACTTC. The V and J genes are TRBV13 and TRBJ2-5; 8 bases fit TRBD1. V shed 0 bases, J shed 5 bases, and the junction held 8 bases outside the gene matches. CDR3 length: 16 residues. Per germline, CDR1 PRHDT and CDR2 FYEKMQ (reference sequence).